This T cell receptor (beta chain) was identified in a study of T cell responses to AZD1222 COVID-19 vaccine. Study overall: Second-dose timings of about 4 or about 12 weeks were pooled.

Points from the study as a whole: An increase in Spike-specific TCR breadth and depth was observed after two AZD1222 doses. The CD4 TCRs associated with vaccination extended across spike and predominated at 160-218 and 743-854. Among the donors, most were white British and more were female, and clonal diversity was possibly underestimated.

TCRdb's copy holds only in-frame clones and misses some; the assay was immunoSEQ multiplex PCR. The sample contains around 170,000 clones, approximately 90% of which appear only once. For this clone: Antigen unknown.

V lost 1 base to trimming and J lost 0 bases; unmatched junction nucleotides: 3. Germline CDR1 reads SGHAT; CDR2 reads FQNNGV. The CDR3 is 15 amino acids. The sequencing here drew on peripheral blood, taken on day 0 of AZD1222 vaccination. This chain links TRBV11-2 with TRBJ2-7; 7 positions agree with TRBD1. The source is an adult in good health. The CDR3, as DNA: TGTGCCAGCAGCTTAGCAGGGGACAGCTCCTACGAGCAGTACTTC. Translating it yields CASSLAGDSSYEQYF.